Listed below are T cell receptor beta chains from one sample, sequenced in a study of response to subunit inactivated influenza vaccine. TCRdb re-analysed the RT-PCR reads in MiXCR, keeping a single row per CDR3 protein. The sample contains 750,000 to 850,000 distinct CDR3 sequences, about a fifth of which appear only once. The sequenced sample was PBMCs from blood, obtained 4 to 6 days after vaccination. Receptors originate from a man between 45 and 60 years old who received an inactivated influenza vaccine. The CDR3 runs from the conserved cysteine through the conserved F or W. The D gene is left open where the match is weak. Part of the rows lack a size; the others show once, few, many or a class for expanded clones.

CDR3aa	CDR3nt	len	d_gene	j_gene	v_gene	abundance
CSVEDSVYEQYF	TGCAGCGTTGAAGATTCAGTTTACGAGCAGTACTTC	12	.	TRBJ2-7	TRBV29-1	.
CASSGRTSGGKNEQFF	TGCGCCAGCAGCGGACGGACTAGCGGGGGAAAGAATGAGCAGTTCTTC	16	TRBD2	TRBJ2-1	TRBV5-1	.
CASSPLGRTIYEQYF	TGTGCCAGCAGTCCCCTTGGGCGGACAATATACGAGCAGTACTTC	15	.	TRBJ2-7	TRBV6-2/TRBV6-3	.
CASSLGQQSNYGYTF	TGCGCCAGCAGCTTGGGACAGCAATCTAACTATGGCTACACCTTC	15	.	TRBJ1-2	TRBV5-1	.
CASTLSGGSYGYTF	TGTGCCAGCACCTTATCGGGAGGGAGTTATGGCTACACCTTC	14	.	TRBJ1-2	TRBV12-3/TRBV12-4	.
CSARVPSGEQYF	TGCAGTGCTAGGGTGCCGAGCGGCGAGCAGTACTTC	12	.	TRBJ2-7	TRBV20-1	few
CASSLKAANTEAFF	TGTGCCAGCAGTTTAAAGGCGGCGAACACTGAAGCTTTCTTT	14	.	TRBJ1-1	TRBV12-3/TRBV12-4	few
CAGGSDSNQPQHF	TGTGCCGGGGGGTCAGATAGCAATCAGCCCCAGCATTTT	13	.	TRBJ1-5	TRBV28	.
CASSSLVRAGEKLFF	TGTGCCAGCAGTTCCCTCGTTCGAGCGGGTGAAAAACTGTTTTTT	15	.	TRBJ1-4	TRBV12-3/TRBV12-4	.
CASSGASGGSYQETQYF	TGTGCCAGCTCGGGGGCTAGCGGGGGCTCGTACCAAGAGACCCAGTACTTC	17	TRBD2	TRBJ2-5	TRBV12-3/TRBV12-4	few
CASSLSATYLNNEQFF	TGTGCCAGCAGTTTATCCGCCACCTACCTCAACAATGAGCAGTTCTTC	16	.	TRBJ2-1	TRBV27	.
CASSSPIIGTAYEQYF	TGTGCCAGCAGTTCGCCCATCATAGGGACAGCTTACGAGCAGTACTTC	16	TRBD1	TRBJ2-7	TRBV28	few
CASSMQNSWGEQYF	TGTGCCAGCAGTATGCAAAACTCTTGGGGGGAGCAGTACTTC	14	.	TRBJ2-7	TRBV27	.
CASLTSGRASEQYF	TGTGCCAGTTTAACTAGCGGGAGGGCCTCCGAGCAGTACTTC	14	TRBD2	TRBJ2-7	TRBV6-1	.
CATLMDRANTEAFF	TGTGCCACCTTGATGGACAGGGCGAACACTGAAGCTTTCTTT	14	TRBD1	TRBJ1-1	TRBV7-2	few
CSASHYGYTF	TGCAGTGCTAGCCACTATGGCTACACCTTC	10	.	TRBJ1-2	TRBV20-1	many
CSARLPSSYEQYF	TGCAGTGCTAGGCTTCCTAGCTCCTACGAGCAGTACTTC	13	.	TRBJ2-7	TRBV20-1	few
CATSRKSGGAADTQYF	TGTGCCACCAGCAGAAAGAGCGGGGGGGCGGCAGATACGCAGTATTTT	16	TRBD2	TRBJ2-3	TRBV15	few
CSASSQSYEQYF	TGCAGTGCTAGTAGTCAGTCCTACGAGCAGTACTTC	12	.	TRBJ2-7	TRBV20-1	few
CAITPPTGDYGYTF	TGTGCCATCACTCCCCCCACAGGGGACTATGGCTACACCTTC	14	TRBD1	TRBJ1-2	TRBV10-3	few
CASSWKTGNTEAFF	TGCGCCAGCAGCTGGAAGACAGGGAACACTGAAGCTTTCTTT	14	.	TRBJ1-1	TRBV5-1	few
CSARGRGRSGANVLTF	TGCAGTGCTAGAGGCAGGGGGCGGAGCGGGGCCAACGTCCTGACTTTC	16	TRBD1	TRBJ2-6	TRBV20-1	.
CASSPIIPGLAGENEQFF	TGTGCCAGCAGCCCTATAATACCGGGACTAGCGGGGGAGAATGAGCAGTTCTTC	18	TRBD2	TRBJ2-1	TRBV9	.
CSATRLRNQPQHF	TGCAGTGCTACACGTCTACGCAATCAGCCCCAGCATTTT	13	.	TRBJ1-5	TRBV20-1	.
CASSLPDGQEETQYF	TGTGCCAGCAGCCTTCCGGACGGACAAGAAGAGACCCAGTACTTC	15	.	TRBJ2-5	TRBV11-2	.
CASSELRVETQYF	TGTGCCAGCAGTGAATTACGGGTGGAGACCCAATACTTC	13	.	TRBJ2-5	TRBV2	.
CASGTGNSPLHF	TGTGCCAGCGGGACAGGGAATTCACCCCTCCACTTT	12	TRBD1	TRBJ1-6	TRBV2	few
CASRDRAFQETQYF	TGTGCCAGCAGGGACAGAGCGTTCCAAGAGACCCAGTACTTC	14	.	TRBJ2-5	TRBV2	.
CASARKGEQFF	TGTGCCAGCGCCAGGAAGGGGGAGCAGTTCTTC	11	.	TRBJ2-1	TRBV25-1	.
CASSPWTSGRVETQYF	TGTGCCAGCAGTCCATGGACTAGCGGGAGGGTGGAGACCCAGTACTTC	16	TRBD2	TRBJ2-5	TRBV27	.
CASSQWTGWQETQYF	TGTGCCAGCAGCCAATGGACAGGGTGGCAAGAGACCCAGTACTTC	15	TRBD1	TRBJ2-5	TRBV14	many
CASSAPAQGSNTGELFF	TGTGCCAGCAGTGCGCCCGCACAGGGATCCAACACCGGGGAGCTGTTTTTT	17	.	TRBJ2-2	TRBV12-3/TRBV12-4	few
CSAERGIEQFF	TGCAGTGCGGAACGAGGTATTGAGCAGTTCTTC	11	.	TRBJ2-1	TRBV20-1	few
CASSPELAGNNEQFF	TGTGCCAGCAGCCCGGAGTTAGCGGGCAACAATGAGCAGTTCTTC	15	TRBD2	TRBJ2-1	TRBV5-6	many
CASLAGSYEQYF	TGTGCCAGCCTGGCGGGCTCCTACGAGCAGTACTTC	12	.	TRBJ2-7	TRBV6-2/TRBV6-3	.
CASTETRFLYEQYF	TGTGCCAGCACCGAAACACGATTCCTCTACGAGCAGTACTTC	14	.	TRBJ2-7	TRBV6-1	.
CSASGAGANTEAFF	TGCAGTGCTAGTGGGGCAGGGGCGAACACTGAAGCTTTCTTT	14	.	TRBJ1-1	TRBV20-1	few
CASTRGESTDTQYF	TGTGCCAGCACCCGTGGCGAGAGCACAGATACGCAGTATTTT	14	.	TRBJ2-3	TRBV6-2/TRBV6-3	.
CASSLGGRAYEEQYF	TGTGCCAGCAGCTTAGGAGGACGGGCATATGAAGAGCAGTACTTC	15	.	TRBJ2-7	TRBV7-6	.
CASSLGDGITGELFF	TGTGCCAGCAGCTTAGGTGACGGAATCACCGGGGAGCTGTTTTTT	15	.	TRBJ2-2	TRBV13	.
CASSLSPDKPDTQYF	TGTGCCAGCAGCTTAAGCCCAGACAAACCAGATACGCAGTATTTT	15	.	TRBJ2-3	TRBV7-9	.
CASSSQVGGELFF	TGTGCCAGCAGTTCTCAGGTCGGCGGGGAGCTGTTTTTT	13	.	TRBJ2-2	TRBV12-3/TRBV12-4	.
CASSQGLVFAGELFF	TGTGCCAGCTCCCAGGGCCTCGTCTTCGCGGGGGAGCTGTTTTTT	15	.	TRBJ2-2	TRBV3-1	.
CASSQDGILPETQYF	TGTGCCAGCAGCCAAGACGGCATCCTCCCAGAGACCCAGTACTTC	15	.	TRBJ2-5	TRBV4-2	.
CAISEGVSGYTF	TGTGCCATCAGTGAGGGGGTTAGTGGCTACACCTTC	12	.	TRBJ1-2	TRBV10-3	.